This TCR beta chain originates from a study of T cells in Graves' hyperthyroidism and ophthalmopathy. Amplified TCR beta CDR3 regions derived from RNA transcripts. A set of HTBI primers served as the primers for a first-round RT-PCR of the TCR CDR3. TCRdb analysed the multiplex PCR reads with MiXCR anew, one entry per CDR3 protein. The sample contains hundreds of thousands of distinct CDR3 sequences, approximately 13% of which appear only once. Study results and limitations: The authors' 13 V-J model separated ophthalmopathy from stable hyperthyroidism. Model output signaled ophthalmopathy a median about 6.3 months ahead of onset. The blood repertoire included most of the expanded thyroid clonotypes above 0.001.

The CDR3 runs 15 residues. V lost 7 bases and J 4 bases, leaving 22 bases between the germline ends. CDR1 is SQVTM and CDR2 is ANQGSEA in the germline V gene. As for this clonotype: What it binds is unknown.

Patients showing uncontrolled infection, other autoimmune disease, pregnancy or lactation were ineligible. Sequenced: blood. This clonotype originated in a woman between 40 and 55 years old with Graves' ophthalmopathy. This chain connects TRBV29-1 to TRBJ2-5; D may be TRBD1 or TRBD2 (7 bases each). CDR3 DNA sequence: TGCAGCGGAGGGGGAGGGGGCAGGCGGAGAGAGACCCAGTACTTC. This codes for CSGGGGGRRRETQYF.